The TCR beta chain under discussion was sequenced for a study of blood T cell repertoires in COVID-19. In the study overall: The origin of the acute and convalescent COVID-19 samples was the United States, Italy and Spain.

A Seattle source enrolled patients during active infection and followed them longitudinally. The J segment lost 4 bases and the V segment lost 2 bases, leaving 8 bases of the junction unmatched. The CDR3 totals 17 residues. Germline values: CDR1 SGHTA, CDR2 FQGTGA. Method: immunoSEQ multiplex PCR; TCRdb's copy keeps in-frame clones and lacks some. There are 250,000 to 350,000 clones in the sample; about 80% occur only once, and 15% to 18% lies in the top ten. The chain couples TRBV7-3 to TRBJ1-2, with TRBD1 matching 12 bases. The receptor comes from a person between 65 and 79 years old with COVID-19, enrolled during active disease. Sequences were obtained from peripheral blood. This CDR3 is CASSLGGQGALVYGYTF. The CDR3 DNA reads as TGTGCCAGCAGCTTAGGGGGACAGGGGGCTCTTGTCTATGGCTACACCTTC.